Each of the 9 T cell receptor beta chains below was sequenced from the same sample in a study of T cell responses to AZD1222 COVID-19 vaccine. The method was immunoSEQ multiplex PCR; TCRdb's version includes in-frame clones alone and lacks a portion of them. Of approximately 82,000 clones listed, 92% are singletons. The sequences come from peripheral blood, collected 28 days after the second AZD1222 dose. These receptors were obtained from an adult who received the AZD1222 COVID-19 vaccine.

This clone came up once. This rearrangement joins TRBV10-3 to TRBJ2-3; TRBD2 matches at 13 bases. V shed 3 bases, J shed 1 base, and the junction held 1 base outside the gene matches. CDR1 and CDR2 (germline): ENHRY, SYGVKD. This CDR3 is built from 16 residues. The CDR3 coding sequence is TGTGCCATCAGTGAAACTAGCGGGGGGGGCACAGATACGCAGTATTTT. Translating it yields CAISETSGGGTDTQYF.

The rearrangement links TRBV19 to TRBJ1-2; no clear D. V gave up 7 bases and J gave up 4 bases, with 10 bases separating them. This CDR3 has 12 amino acids. Looked up from germline, CDR1 is LNHDA and CDR2 is SQIVND (reference sequence). CDR3: CASNPSGYGYTF. The CDR3 DNA is TGTGCCAGTAACCCGAGCGGCTATGGCTACACCTTC.

This chain joins TRBV5-6 and TRBJ1-5; TRBD1 matches 8 bases. This CDR3 has 15 amino acids. V shed 4 bases and J 6 bases; nucleotides not matched to a gene: 9. Germline V lookup: CDR1 SGHDT, CDR2 YYEEEE. CDR3 DNA sequence: TGTGCCAGCAGCCCGTACAGGGGGACGGTTCAGCCCCAGCATTTT. Protein product: CASSPYRGTVQPQHF.

This CDR3 reads CASSSPGWGGYTF. CDR3 DNA: TGTGCCAGCAGTTCGCCAGGGTGGGGTGGCTACACCTTC. This sequence joins TRBV6-5 and TRBJ1-2, with D perhaps matching TRBD1 (5 bases). V was pared by 4 bases and J by 7 bases, with 13 bases between. CDR3 length: 13 amino acids. Germline lookup yields CDR1 MNHEY and CDR2 SVGAGI.

The V gene is TRBV11-2, the J gene TRBJ2-3, with 11 nucleotides matching TRBD2. V trimming: 4 bases; J trimming: 0 bases; junction bases outside the gene matches: 6. There are 17 residues in the CDR3. CDR1 SGHAT and CDR2 FQNNGV come from the germline V gene. Here the CDR3 DNA reads TGTGCCAGCAGCTCCTGGACTAGCGGGTGGAGCACAGATACGCAGTATTTT. Protein: CASSSWTSGWSTDTQYF.

The CDR3 protein is CAWSEVHEQFF. The CDR3 DNA sequence: TGTGCCTGGAGTGAGGTTCATGAGCAGTTCTTC. The V call is TRBV30, the J call TRBJ2-1; no clear D gene. Trimming stripped 1 base from V and 8 bases from J, with 6 bases between. Per germline, CDR1 GTSNPN and CDR2 SVGIG (reference sequence). This CDR3 is built from 11 residues.

The chain couples TRBV6-2 or TRBV6-3 to TRBJ2-6; tentative D call: TRBD1 (6 bases). V was clipped by 0 bases and J by 0 bases, with 15 bases between them. The CDR3 contains 19 residues. Germline CDR1 and CDR2: MNHEY and SVGEGT. The CDR3 DNA is TGTGCCAGCAGTTACTCGTTTCCAGGGGCCTCCTCTGGGGCCAACGTCCTGACTTTC. Its protein is CASSYSFPGASSGANVLTF.

The chain uses TRBV6-5 and TRBJ2-2; 11 bases are a match to TRBD1. From germline, CDR1 is MNHEY and CDR2 SVGAGI. J was trimmed by 4 bases and V by 2 bases; bases with no gene match: 0. CDR3 length: 15 residues. CDR3 nucleotides: TGTGCCAGCAGTTACGGGACAGGGGGCACCGGGGAGCTGTTTTTT. Amino acid sequence: CASSYGTGGTGELFF.

This chain links TRBV4-3 with TRBJ1-2; 9 bases match TRBD1. After removal of 3 bases from V and 8 bases from J, the junction contained 4 bases not matched to a gene. The CDR3 spans 13 residues. Germline loops: CDR1 LGHNA, CDR2 YSLEER. The CDR3 loop is CASSHRQGEGYTF. CDR3 coding DNA: TGCGCCAGCAGCCACCGACAGGGGGAAGGCTACACCTTC.